This TCR beta chain was identified in a study of T cells in localized non-small cell lung cancer. Details on this clone: Its antigen remains unknown.

Study outcomes and limitations: In adjacent lung, a median around 55 of the top 100 tumor clones were found. Uninvolved adjacent lung had higher T cell clonality than tumor and all other tissues. Higher T cell density in the blood was associated with longer overall survival, whereas higher adjacent-lung clonality associated with shorter survival.

Clones were sequenced by immunoSEQ multiplex PCR, and TCRdb holds only the in-frame ones, with some missing. The table has 20,000 to 30,000 clones, about 91% seen once; the top ten hold roughly 9.9%. This sample comprised peripheral blood mononuclear cells, obtained before any cancer treatment. The clonotype was recovered from a woman aged 40 to 75 with stage III lung adenocarcinoma.

CDR3 nucleotide sequence: TGCGCCAGCAGCCAAGTTGGGGACAGGGGATACAATGAGCAGTTCTTC. It translates to CASSQVGDRGYNEQFF. This chain connects TRBV4-3 to TRBJ2-1; 10 bases align to TRBD1. The CDR3 spans 16 residues. Germline V gene data show CDR1 as LGHNA and CDR2 as YSLEER. The V segment lost 1 base and the J segment 4 bases; nucleotides outside the gene matches: 4.